The entry that follows covers one T cell receptor (beta chain) sequence. This entry belongs to a study of blood T cell repertoires in COVID-19. Turning to the study itself: The cDNA or gDNA used as material had been derived from T cells, B-cell-depleted T cells, or PBMCs.

The CDR3 extends over 16 amino acids. V shed 7 bases and J 7 bases; nucleotides not matched to a gene: 16. Germline V gives CDR1 MDHEN, CDR2 SYDVKM. Cohort placement rested on clinical history that participants reported themselves. Generated by immunoSEQ multiplex PCR, the TCRdb table keeps only in-frame clones and is missing some. The table has roughly 300,000 clones, roughly 90% seen once. The receptor was derived from a young woman who had recovered from COVID-19. The chain has TRBV28 and TRBJ1-2; 9 bases fit TRBD1. The sequenced material came from PBMCs or T cells enriched from blood (not recorded which). The CDR3, as DNA: TGTGCCAGCACTACCCGGGGGGACAGGGAGGGAGGTGGCTACACCTTC. This translates into CASTTRGDREGGGYTF.